One and the same sample provided the 8 T cell receptor beta chains below, sequenced in a study of molecular identifiers for immune sequencing clone quantification. TCRdb re-called the PCR reads through MiXCR, storing one row per CDR3 protein. Among about 640,000 distinct CDR3 sequences listed, about 20% were seen once. Sequencing was performed on naive CD8+ T cells from blood, with Jurkat cell RNA spiked in. Subset in this sample: FACS-sorted CD8+CD4-CCR7+CD45RA+ naive T cells. These receptors were taken from a human donor in good health. Some libraries in this study had Jurkat cell RNA spiked in.

This clonotype was seen more than once but under ten times. The chain couples TRBV7-9 to TRBJ1-1, with 11 nucleotides matching TRBD1. The length of the CDR3 is 14 residues. Germline CDR1 and CDR2: SEHNR and FQNEAQ (reference sequence). The J segment lost 6 bases and the V segment lost 5 bases, leaving 5 bases of the junction unmatched. DNA for the CDR3: TGTGCCAGCAGCCGGGACAGGGGGATCGCTGAAGCTTTCTTT. This gives the protein CASSRDRGIAEAFF. Full variable domain (outside the CDR3, taken from reference TRBV7-9 and TRBJ1-1): DTGVSQNPRHKITKRGQNVTFRCDPISEHNRLYWYRQTLGQGPEFLTYFQNEAQLEKSRLLSDRFSAERPKGSFSTLEIQRTEQGDSAMYLCASSRDRGIAEAFFGQGTRLTVV.

This clonotype was seen more than once but under ten times. The rearrangement joins TRBV5-6 to TRBJ1-1, with D tentatively TRBD1 (5 bases). With 3 bases removed from V and 4 bases from J, the gap between germline ends came to 19 bases. The germline V gene has CDR1 SGHDT and CDR2 YYEEEE. There are 16 residues in the CDR3. CDR3: CASSSDTRRGGTEAFF. As DNA, the CDR3 is TGTGCCAGCAGCTCCGACACCAGAAGGGGTGGCACTGAAGCTTTCTTT. The whole variable domain, remainder taken from reference TRBV5-6 and TRBJ1-1, is DAGVTQSPTHLIKTRGQQVTLRCSPKSGHDTVSWYQQALGQGPQFIFQYYEEEERQRGNFPDRFSGHQFPNYSSELNVNALLLGDSALYLCASSSDTRRGGTEAFFGQGTRLTVV.

This clonotype turned up a few times. The chain recombines TRBV19 with TRBJ2-3, with no clear D. CDR1 is LNHDA and CDR2 is SQIVND in the germline V gene (reference sequence). The CDR3 spans 14 residues. Trimming pared 8 bases from V and 5 bases from J, leaving 17 bases between. CDR3 sequence (DNA): TGTGCCAGTCGGCCAGCCGGTTCCATAGATACGCAGTATTTT. Translation gives CASRPAGSIDTQYF.

Worth noting for this clonotype: A much larger clone is a single base away; this may be a read error. The chain uses TRBV24-1 and TRBJ2-7; D is unclear. CDR3 length: 12 amino acids. CDR1 and CDR2 (germline): KGHDR, SFDVKD. CDR3 bases: TGTGCCACCAGTGAAGGGCCCTACGAGCAGTGCTTC. Translated: CATSEGPYEQCF.

This clonotype was observed a few times. The gene calls are TRBV4-3 and TRBJ1-4; D may be TRBD1 (5 bases). The CDR3 contains 16 residues. Trimming stripped 6 bases from V and 8 bases from J, with 22 bases between. The germline gives CDR1 LGHNA, CDR2 YSLEER. DNA of the CDR3: TGCGCCAGCAGTCCCGGGACCTTTTCCGGAGGGGAAAAACTGTTTTTT. It encodes CASSPGTFSGGEKLFF.

The rearrangement joins TRBV2 to TRBJ2-2; D not resolved. Germline V lookup: CDR1 SNHLY, CDR2 FYNNEI. Trimming left V 6 bases short and J 6 bases short, with 8 bases between. This CDR3 is built from 12 residues. The DNA of the CDR3 is TGTGCCAGCAGATCCCTGGCCGGGGAGCTGTTTTTT. Translating gives CASRSLAGELFF.

This rearrangement joins TRBV15 to TRBJ1-1; 7 bases line up with TRBD1. Losses at the gene ends were 0 bases for V and 0 bases for J; bases not matched to a gene: 7. Germline values: CDR1 LNHNV, CDR2 YYDKDF (reference sequence). This CDR3 comprises 17 residues. The CDR3 here is CATSRDKGTELNTEAFF. CDR3 in DNA: TGTGCCACCAGCAGAGATAAAGGGACAGAATTGAACACTGAAGCTTTCTTT. Looking up the rest from reference TRBV15 and TRBJ1-1 gives the full variable domain: DAMVIQNPRYQVTQFGKPVTLSCSQTLNHNVMYWYQQKSSQAPKLLFHYYDKDFNNEADTPDNFQSRRPNTSFCFLDIRSPGLGDTAMYLCATSRDKGTELNTEAFFGQGTRLTVV.

This clonotype was seen only a few times. The CDR3 nucleotides read TGTGCCAGCAGTCCCCGGTTAGGGGCGCGTAATGAGCAGTTCTTC. Translated, it gives CASSPRLGARNEQFF. V gene TRBV28 combines with J gene TRBJ2-1, with D tentatively TRBD1 (5 bases). V dropped 5 bases and J dropped 7 bases, with 18 bases sitting between them. This CDR3 has 15 residues. Germline CDR1 and CDR2: MDHEN and SYDVKM.